Described below is a single TCR beta chain sequence and its context. V dropped 4 bases and J dropped 2; count of bases not matched to a gene: 3. This CDR3 is 16 amino acids long. CDR1 is MNHEY, CDR2 SMNVEV, per germline (reference sequence). Original handling: Using reference gene primer amplification, nucleated cell counts were estimated. Here immunoSEQ multiplex PCR was the method, and the copy in TCRdb shows in-frame clones only, minus some. V and J calls and clone size come straight from that table; D and trimming were deduced from the DNA. The sample carries approximately 270,000 clones, about 90% recorded once. These data are taken from a study of blood T cell repertoires in COVID-19. Study in general: PBMCs, B-cell-depleted T cells, or T cells provided the cDNA or gDNA that made up the material.

The origin of this receptor is a man between 18 and 35 years old with active or convalescent COVID-19. Sequencing was done on a sample of peripheral blood. The gene calls are TRBV27 and TRBJ2-1, with 12 nucleotides matching TRBD2. CDR3 region: CASSSRTSGAYNEQFF. CDR3 DNA sequence: TGTGCCAGCAGTTCTCGGACTAGCGGGGCCTACAATGAGCAGTTCTTC.